This T cell receptor (beta chain) originates from a study of cytomegalovirus exposure and HLA in healthy donors. Sequenced by immunoSEQ multiplex PCR; TCRdb stores in-frame clones only, minus some. The sample consists of 120,000 or so clones, around nine tenths of them appearing once. Germline values: CDR1 GTSNPN, CDR2 SVGIG (reference sequence). The CDR3 runs to 13 residues. Trimming removed 4 bases from V and 1 base from J, with 7 bases in between. Source material: PBMCs. This receptor was obtained from a man between 18 and 35 years old in good health and CMV-seropositive. The genes are TRBV30 and TRBJ2-2, with D tentatively TRBD2 (5 bases). This CDR3 is CAWIRGNTGELFF. CDR3 coding DNA: TGTGCCTGGATACGGGGGAACACCGGGGAGCTGTTTTTT.